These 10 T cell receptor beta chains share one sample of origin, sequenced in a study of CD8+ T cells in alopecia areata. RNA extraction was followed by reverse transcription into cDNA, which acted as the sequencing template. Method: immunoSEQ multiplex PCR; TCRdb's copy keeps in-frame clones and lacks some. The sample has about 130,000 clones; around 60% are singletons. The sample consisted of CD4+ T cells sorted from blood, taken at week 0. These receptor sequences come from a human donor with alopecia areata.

The DNA of the CDR3 is TGTGCCAGCAGCCACCGGGCCCCGTCTCCAGATACGCAGTATTTT. The encoded protein is CASSHRAPSPDTQYF. The V gene is TRBV5-4, the J gene TRBJ2-3; no clear D gene. The V end lost 4 bases, the J end lost 4 bases, and 16 bases lay between the germline ends. CDR3 length equals 15 residues. The V gene's germline CDR1 is SGHNT and CDR2 YYREEE (reference sequence).

This CDR3 is CSVETGYYGYTF. The CDR3 nucleotides read TGCAGCGTTGAGACGGGTTACTATGGCTACACCTTC. The chain employs TRBV29-1 and TRBJ1-2, with unresolved D. The CDR3 loop spans 12 amino acids. Between the trimmed V and J ends, which lost 3 bases and 3 bases, there was a span of 8 bases. Per the germline V gene, CDR1 is SQVTM and CDR2 is ANQGSEA.

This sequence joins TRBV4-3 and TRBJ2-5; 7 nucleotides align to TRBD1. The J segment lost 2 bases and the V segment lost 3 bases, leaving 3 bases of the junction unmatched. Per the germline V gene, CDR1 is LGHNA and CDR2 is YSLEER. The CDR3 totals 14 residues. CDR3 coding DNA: TGCGCCAGCAGCCACTGGGACAGACAAGAGACCCAGTACTTC. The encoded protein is CASSHWDRQETQYF.

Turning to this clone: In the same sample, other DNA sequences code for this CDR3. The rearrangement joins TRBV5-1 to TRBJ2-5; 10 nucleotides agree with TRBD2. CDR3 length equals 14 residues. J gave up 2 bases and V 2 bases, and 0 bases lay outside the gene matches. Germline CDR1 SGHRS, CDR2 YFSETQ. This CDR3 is CASSLAGGQETQYF. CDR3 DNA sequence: TGCGCCAGCAGCTTAGCGGGGGGGCAAGAGACCCAGTACTTC.

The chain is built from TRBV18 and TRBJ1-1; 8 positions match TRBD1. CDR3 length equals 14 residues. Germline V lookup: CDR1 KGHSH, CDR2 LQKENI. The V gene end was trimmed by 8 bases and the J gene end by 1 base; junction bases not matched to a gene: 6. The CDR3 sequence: CASQAGQENTEAFF. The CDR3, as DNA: TGTGCCAGCCAGGCGGGACAGGAGAACACTGAAGCTTTCTTT.

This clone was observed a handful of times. The CDR3 loop reads CASSPTGPSGANVLTF. The CDR3 bases are TGTGCCAGCTCACCAACAGGACCCTCTGGGGCCAACGTCCTGACTTTC. The rearrangement joins TRBV18 to TRBJ2-6, with D perhaps matching TRBD1 (5 bases). Trimming took 2 bases from V and 0 from J, leaving 8 bases between them. The germline V gene encodes CDR1 KGHSH and CDR2 LQKENI. This CDR3 is built from 16 residues.

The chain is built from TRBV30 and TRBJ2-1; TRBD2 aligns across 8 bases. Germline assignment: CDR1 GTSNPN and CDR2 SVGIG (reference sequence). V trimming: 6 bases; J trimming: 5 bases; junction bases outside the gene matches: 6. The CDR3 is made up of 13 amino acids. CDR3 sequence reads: CACVPSGHNEQFF. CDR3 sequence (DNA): TGTGCCTGTGTGCCTAGCGGGCACAATGAGCAGTTCTTC.

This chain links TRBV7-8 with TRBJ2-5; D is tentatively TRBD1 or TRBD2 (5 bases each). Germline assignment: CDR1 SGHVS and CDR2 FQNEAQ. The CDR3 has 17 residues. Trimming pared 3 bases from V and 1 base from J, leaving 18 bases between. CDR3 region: CASSFEGRGWGQETQYF. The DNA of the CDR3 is TGTGCCAGCAGCTTTGAGGGCCGGGGCTGGGGCCAAGAGACCCAGTACTTC.

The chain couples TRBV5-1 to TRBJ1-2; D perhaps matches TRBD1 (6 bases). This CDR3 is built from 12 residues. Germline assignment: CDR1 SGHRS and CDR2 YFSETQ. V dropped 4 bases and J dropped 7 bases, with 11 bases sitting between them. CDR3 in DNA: TGCGCCAGCAGCCCCGGGACACTTGGCTACACCTTC. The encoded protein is CASSPGTLGYTF.

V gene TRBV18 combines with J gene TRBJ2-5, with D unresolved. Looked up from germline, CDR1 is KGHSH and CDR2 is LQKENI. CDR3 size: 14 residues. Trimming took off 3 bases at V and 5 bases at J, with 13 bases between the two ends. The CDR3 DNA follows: TGTGCCAGCTCACCCGTGAGACGGGTGGAGACCCAGTACTTC. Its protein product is CASSPVRRVETQYF.